This T cell receptor beta chain was sequenced during a study of blood T cell repertoires in COVID-19. In the study overall: COVID-19 samples collected from the United States, Italy and Spain covered acute and convalescent phases.

This clone showed up just a few times. As handled by the study authors: The authors estimated nucleated cell counts from reference gene primer amplification. Repertoires were generated with immunoSEQ multiplex PCR, while TCRdb's copy carries only in-frame clones and drops some. The V and J calls and the clone size are those of that table, but D and trimming were determined from the DNA. The sample gives roughly 80,000 clones, roughly 87% of which show up once; around 5% is in the top ten. This sequence originates from a woman of 80 years or more with active or convalescent COVID-19. Input material: peripheral blood.

The CDR3 region is CASSPLGNFYGYTF. The CDR3 DNA sequence: TGTGCCAGCAGTCCCCTCGGGAATTTCTATGGCTACACCTTC. The chain has TRBV27 and TRBJ1-2; D unclear. This CDR3 region has 14 residues. Germline V gives CDR1 MNHEY, CDR2 SMNVEV (reference sequence). The V end was cut by 5 bases, the J end by 4 bases, with 14 bases between.